Following are 29 T cell receptor beta chains from one sample sequenced in a study of cytomegalovirus exposure and HLA in healthy donors. In the PCR, 60 Vbeta and 13 Jbeta primers were used. Assay used: immunoSEQ multiplex PCR; TCRdb lists only in-frame clones, some missing. Of more than 130,000 clones listed, approximately 80% are singletons. The sequenced sample was PBMCs. All receptors derive from a man between 35 and 55 years old in good health and CMV-seropositive.

V is TRBV7-8 and J is TRBJ1-3; no clear D gene. The CDR3 has 16 amino acids. Germline V gene sequence: CDR1 SGHVS, CDR2 FQNEAQ. Trimming removed 5 bases at V and 0 bases at J, with 14 bases between. The CDR3 bases are TGTGCCAGCAGCCTACAGTATCAGCACTCTGGAAACACCATATATTTT. Its protein product is CASSLQYQHSGNTIYF.

The V call is TRBV19, the J call TRBJ2-5; TRBD2 matches 9 bases. CDR3 length equals 15 residues. Germline trimming cut 3 bases from V and 4 bases from J; bases unmatched to any gene: 6. The germline V gene encodes CDR1 LNHDA and CDR2 SQIVND (reference sequence). The CDR3 DNA reads TGTGCCAGTAGTATGGGGCTAGCGGGGAGAGAGACCCAGTACTTC. This sequence encodes CASSMGLAGRETQYF. The whole variable domain, filled in from reference TRBV19 and TRBJ2-5, reads DGGITQSPKYLFRKEGQNVTLSCEQNLNHDAMYWYRQDPGQGLRLIYYSQIVNDFQKGDIAEGYSVSREKKESFPLTVTSAQKNPTAFYLCASSMGLAGRETQYFGPGTRLLVL.

The genes are TRBV5-1 and TRBJ2-3; possible D gene TRBD2, 5 bases. Germline V gene lookup returns CDR1 SGHRS and CDR2 YFSETQ. The CDR3 extends over 13 amino acids. Trimming left V 10 bases short and J 0 bases short, with 12 bases between. The CDR3 sequence: CAVRGGSTDTQYF. The CDR3 coding sequence is TGCGCCGTCCGGGGTGGGAGCACAGATACGCAGTATTTT.

The genes are TRBV9 and TRBJ2-5, with TRBD2 matching 7 bases. J was trimmed by 6 bases and V by 4 bases; bases with no gene match: 6. The CDR3 length is 13 residues. Germline V lookup: CDR1 SGDLS, CDR2 YYNGEE. The CDR3 reads CASSHRLAQTQYF. CDR3 bases: TGTGCCAGCAGCCATAGACTAGCTCAGACCCAGTACTTC.

This clone was observed a single time. The CDR3 DNA reads as TGTGCCAGCACAAGGACAGGGCTGGGGAGCACTGAAGCTTTCTTT. Amino acid sequence: CASTRTGLGSTEAFF. This chain connects TRBV6-1 to TRBJ1-1, with TRBD1 identical over 8 bases. V dropped 7 bases and J dropped 4; count of bases not matched to a gene: 11. Per germline, CDR1 MNHNS and CDR2 SASEGT. CDR3 length equals 15 residues.

The chain joins TRBV27 to TRBJ2-1; 12 nucleotides align to TRBD2. This CDR3 region has 17 residues. Germline V gene lookup returns CDR1 MNHEY and CDR2 SMNVEV (reference sequence). The trim removed 3 bases at V and 12 bases at J, leaving 15 bases unmatched. Here the CDR3 DNA reads TGTGCCAGCAGTTTTACTGGACGGGCTAGCGGGGGGGCCTCGCAGTTCTTC. It translates to CASSFTGRASGGASQFF.

The chain employs TRBV5-1 and TRBJ1-1; 8 positions agree with TRBD1. V was clipped by 4 bases and J by 5 bases; unmatched bases: 7. The CDR3 spans 14 residues. Germline V gene lookup returns CDR1 SGHRS and CDR2 YFSETQ. The CDR3 DNA follows: TGCGCCAGCAGCCCAGGACAGGGCTTGACTGAAGCTTTCTTT. This sequence encodes CASSPGQGLTEAFF.

The table lists this clone with a few counts. The chain links TRBV10-1 to TRBJ2-5, with 8 bases identical to TRBD2. CDR3 size: 15 residues. V lost 0 bases, J lost 2 bases, and 2 bases stayed unmatched. Germline-derived CDR1 and CDR2 are WNHNN and SYGVQD (reference sequence). CDR3 region: CASSESLAGQETQYF. The CDR3 DNA reads TGCGCCAGCAGTGAGTCCCTAGCGGGTCAAGAGACCCAGTACTTC.

This clone rates as medium-sized. The J gene is TRBJ2-1, the V gene TRBV4-1; 9 positions agree with TRBD1. Looked up from germline, CDR1 is MGHRA and CDR2 is YSYEKL. Trimming took 1 base from V and 5 from J; bases not matched to a gene: 3. The CDR3 length is 15 residues. CDR3 sequence (DNA): TGCGCCAGCAGCCAAGGACAGGGGGTCAACAATGAGCAGTTCTTC. This encodes CASSQGQGVNNEQFF.

This clone was seen just once. The chain couples TRBV4-2 to TRBJ2-7; D gene unclear. Germline lookup yields CDR1 LGHNA and CDR2 YNFKEQ. V was pared by 1 base and J by 0 bases, with 4 bases between. CDR3 size: 13 residues. CDR3 coding DNA: TGTGCCAGCAGCCAAGCCAGCTCCTACGAGCAGTACTTC. It is translated as CASSQASSYEQYF.

This chain links TRBV27 with TRBJ2-1; 9 bases fit TRBD2. In germline, CDR1 is MNHEY, CDR2 SMNVEV (reference sequence). J was trimmed by 9 bases and V by 3 bases; bases with no gene match: 9. The CDR3 runs to 15 residues. CDR3 sequence reads: CASSLYGGRALEQFF. CDR3 sequence (DNA): TGTGCCAGCAGTTTGTATGGCGGGAGGGCCCTTGAGCAGTTCTTC.

Comment on this clone: A far larger clone is one nucleotide away, so this likely arose from a read error. The V gene is TRBV27, the J gene TRBJ2-1, with D perhaps TRBD2 (6 bases). Germline V gives CDR1 MNHEY, CDR2 SMNVEV (reference sequence). The V end was cut by 2 bases, the J end by 0 bases, with 8 bases between. The CDR3 has 15 amino acids. The CDR3 sequence: CASSLAGSSYNEQFF. The CDR3 DNA sequence: TGTGCCAGCAGTTTAGCGGGAAGCTCCTACAATGAGCAGTTCTTC.

J is TRBJ2-6 and V is TRBV27; 12 bases are shared with TRBD1. CDR3 length: 18 residues. Losses at the gene ends were 2 bases for V and 4 bases for J; bases not matched to a gene: 6. In germline, CDR1 is MNHEY, CDR2 SMNVEV (reference sequence). Here the CDR3 DNA reads TGTGCCAGCAGTTTAAGGGGACAGGGGGCATGGGGGGCCAACGTCCTGACTTTC. It yields the protein CASSLRGQGAWGANVLTF.

This clone was found once. The rearrangement joins TRBV5-1 to TRBJ2-1; 8 bases are a match to TRBD1. Germline trimming cut 2 bases from V and 8 bases from J; bases unmatched to any gene: 6. The CDR3 has 14 residues. Looked up from germline, CDR1 is SGHRS and CDR2 is YFSETQ. The CDR3 region is CASSFADRDDEQFF. For the CDR3, the DNA is TGCGCCAGCAGCTTCGCGGACAGGGATGATGAGCAGTTCTTC.

The V call is TRBV4-3, the J call TRBJ1-3; D remains ambiguous. This CDR3 region has 14 residues. Germline V gene data show CDR1 as LGHNA and CDR2 as YSLEER. V was cut by 4 bases and J by 0 bases, with 7 bases left in between. CDR3 amino acids: CASSPSYSGNTIYF. The CDR3 bases are TGCGCCAGCAGCCCTAGCTACTCTGGAAACACCATATATTTT.

V gene TRBV2 combines with J gene TRBJ2-7, with 8 bases fitting TRBD2. Trimming removed 1 base from V and 1 base from J; junction bases left unmatched: 6. The CDR3 is made up of 16 amino acids. Germline V gene sequence: CDR1 SNHLY, CDR2 FYNNEI. CDR3 loop: CASSEGGSGTSYEQYF. The DNA of the CDR3 is TGTGCCAGCAGTGAAGGGGGTAGCGGGACTTCCTACGAGCAGTACTTC. The whole variable domain, remainder taken from reference TRBV2 and TRBJ2-7, is EPEVTQTPSHQVTQMGQEVILRCVPISNHLYFYWYRQILGQKVEFLVSFYNNEISEKSEIFDDQFSVERPDGSNFTLKIRSTKLEDSAMYFCASSEGGSGTSYEQYFGPGTRLTVT.

The genes are TRBV5-1 and TRBJ2-2; D is unclear. Between the trimmed V and J ends, which lost 0 bases and 3 bases, there was a span of 18 bases. Germline V lookup: CDR1 SGHRS, CDR2 YFSETQ. This CDR3 region has 18 residues. This CDR3 is CASSLEPPRNRDTGELFF. In DNA form, the CDR3 reads TGCGCCAGCAGCTTGGAACCCCCGAGAAACCGAGACACCGGGGAGCTGTTTTTT.

This clone occurred once. This chain links TRBV5-6 with TRBJ1-2; 7 nucleotides match TRBD1. The CDR3 spans 16 residues. J was trimmed by 4 bases and V by 2 bases; bases with no gene match: 11. In germline, CDR1 is SGHDT, CDR2 YYEEEE. The CDR3 is CASSLNPDRAPYGYTF. The DNA for the CDR3 is TGTGCCAGCAGCTTAAATCCCGACAGGGCCCCCTATGGCTACACCTTC.

The chain carries TRBV7-2 and TRBJ1-5; a weak D match, TRBD1 (6 bases). Per the germline V gene, CDR1 is SGHTA and CDR2 is FQGNSA. Trimming removed 5 bases from V and 1 base from J, with 9 bases in between. CDR3 length: 14 residues. CDR3 protein: CASSGQYSNQPQHF. Written as DNA, the CDR3 is TGTGCCAGCAGCGGACAGTACAGCAATCAGCCCCAGCATTTT.

The V and J genes are TRBV5-1 and TRBJ2-7; D ambiguous. The germline CDR1 and CDR2 sequences are SGHRS and YFSETQ. This CDR3 has 13 residues. V was cut by 1 base and J by 5 bases, with 10 bases left in between. DNA of the CDR3: TGCGCCAGCAGCTTGTTCTATCCCCACGAGCAGTACTTC. Its protein product is CASSLFYPHEQYF. The full variable domain, with the rest looked up from reference TRBV5-1 and TRBJ2-7, is KAGVTQTPRYLIKTRGQQVTLSCSPISGHRSVSWYQQTPGQGLQFLFEYFSETQRNKGNFPGRFSGRQFSNSRSEMNVSTLELGDSALYLCASSLFYPHEQYFGPGTRLTVT.

This clone was seen only once. The chain is built from TRBV25-1 and TRBJ2-6, with 9 bases identical to TRBD1. CDR1 and CDR2 from the germline V gene are MGHDK and SYGVNS. The CDR3 spans 17 residues. Trimming cost V 3 bases and J 1 base; bases outside gene matches: 4. CDR3 amino acids: CASSDGTGRSGANVLTF. The DNA for the CDR3 is TGTGCCAGCAGTGACGGGACAGGGCGGTCTGGGGCCAACGTCCTGACTTTC.

The chain couples TRBV19 to TRBJ1-5, with TRBD1 matching 10 bases. The CDR3 contains 15 residues. Germline V gene data show CDR1 as LNHDA and CDR2 as SQIVND (reference sequence). J lost 11 bases, V lost 5 bases, and 12 bases had no gene match. CDR3 residues: CASSSPGQGSLSQHF. Written as DNA, the CDR3 is TGTGCCAGTAGTTCCCCGGGACAGGGGTCCCTGTCCCAGCATTTT.

The chain joins TRBV13 to TRBJ2-7; D perhaps matches TRBD1 (5 bases). The CDR3 spans 14 residues. The V and J ends lost 6 bases and 9 bases respectively, with 21 bases between them. The V gene's germline CDR1 is PRHDT and CDR2 FYEKMQ (reference sequence). The CDR3 loop reads CASRDSTSLGRQYF. The DNA of the CDR3 is TGTGCCAGCAGAGACAGTACATCCCTCGGCAGGCAGTACTTC. Supplemented by reference TRBV13 and TRBJ2-7, the full variable domain reads AAGVIQSPRHLIKEKRETATLKCYPIPRHDTVYWYQQGPGQDPQFLISFYEKMQSDKGSIPDRFSAQQFSDYHSELNMSSLELGDSALYFCASRDSTSLGRQYFGPGTRLTVT.

This chain uses TRBV7-6 with TRBJ2-3, with 8 bases lining up with TRBD1. After removal of 5 bases from V and 5 bases from J, the junction contained 9 bases not matched to a gene. CDR1 and CDR2 from the germline V gene are SGHVS and FNYEAQ. This CDR3 comprises 15 residues. CDR3 residues: CASSTWTGLGDTQYF. CDR3 DNA: TGTGCCAGCAGCACGTGGACAGGGTTGGGAGATACGCAGTATTTT. Full variable domain (missing parts from reference TRBV7-6 and TRBJ2-3): GAGVSQSPRYKVTKRGQDVALRCDPISGHVSLYWYRQALGQGPEFLTYFNYEAQQDKSGLPNDRFSAERPEGSISTLTIQRTEQRDSAMYRCASSTWTGLGDTQYFGPGTRLTVL.

The chain employs TRBV9 and TRBJ2-7; possible D gene TRBD2, 5 bases. Between the trimmed V and J ends, which lost 0 bases and 5 bases, there was a span of 12 bases. The CDR3 spans 14 residues. From germline, CDR1 is SGDLS and CDR2 YYNGEE. In nucleotides, the CDR3 is TGTGCCAGCAGCGTAGGGAGGAACGGCCACGAGCAGTACTTC. It translates to CASSVGRNGHEQYF. Full variable domain (outside the CDR3, taken from reference TRBV9 and TRBJ2-7): DSGVTQTPKHLITATGQRVTLRCSPRSGDLSVYWYQQSLDQGLQFLIQYYNGEERAKGNILERFSAQQFPDLHSELNLSSLELGDSALYFCASSVGRNGHEQYFGPGTRLTVT.

This rearrangement joins TRBV2 to TRBJ2-1, with 9 nucleotides matching TRBD1. The CDR3 has 14 amino acids. Looked up from germline, CDR1 is SNHLY and CDR2 is FYNNEI. V was pared by 6 bases and J by 5 bases, with 5 bases of the junction left unmatched. CDR3 region: CASRRGQGNNEQFF. The CDR3 DNA is TGTGCCAGCAGGAGGGGACAGGGTAACAATGAGCAGTTCTTC. The variable domain in full, completed from reference TRBV2 and TRBJ2-1, reads EPEVTQTPSHQVTQMGQEVILRCVPISNHLYFYWYRQILGQKVEFLVSFYNNEISEKSEIFDDQFSVERPDGSNFTLKIRSTKLEDSAMYFCASRRGQGNNEQFFGPGTRLTVL.

In this sample, this clone turned up once. The junction shows a germline mismatch at one end, possibly a read error. This chain connects TRBV15 to TRBJ2-7; 10 nucleotides agree with TRBD2. The CDR3 sequence is 15 residues long. CDR1 and CDR2 (germline): LNHNV, YYDKDF (reference sequence). The CDR3 spells CATSRAFSGGTSESF. CDR3 in DNA: TGTGCCACCAGCAGAGCCTTCTCGGGAGGGACTAGCGAGAGCTTC.

The genes are TRBV27 and TRBJ1-2, with no clear D. Looked up from germline, CDR1 is MNHEY and CDR2 is SMNVEV (reference sequence). The CDR3 has 15 residues. Trimming stripped 3 bases from V and 7 bases from J, with 18 bases between. The DNA of the CDR3 is TGTGCCAGCAGTTTTTCCCCCCGATCAACGGGTGGCTACACCTTC. Amino acids: CASSFSPRSTGGYTF.

The table lists this clone with a count of one. The rearrangement joins TRBV7-3 to TRBJ1-5; tentative D call: TRBD1 (5 bases). Germline CDR1 is SGHTA and CDR2 is FQGTGA. Trimming removed 5 bases at V and 4 bases at J, with 9 bases between. The CDR3 consists of 13 residues. The CDR3 spells CASSRQPNQPQHF. Written as DNA, the CDR3 is TGTGCCAGCAGCCGACAGCCTAATCAGCCCCAGCATTTT.